This TCR beta chain was recorded in a study of human T cells and chemical hapten exposure. Time point described: patch test 1, 2 weeks after DPC sensitization. Treatment noted: therapeutic diphenylcyclopropenone sensitization with weekly scalp DPC. From germline, CDR1 is SQVTM and CDR2 ANQGSEA. CDR3 length: 12 amino acids. Trimming removed 8 bases from V and 8 bases from J; junction bases left unmatched: 7. This clonotype was observed a handful of times. TCRdb re-called the RACE reads through MiXCR, storing one row per CDR3 protein. The sample lists 150,000 to 200,000 distinct CDR3 sequences, around 24% seen once, with under 7% in the top ten.

Sequences were derived from whole blood, sampled in connection with sensitization to the hapten diphenylcyclopropenone (DPC). V usage is TRBV29-1 and J usage is TRBJ1-2; 11 bases map to TRBD1. The sequence was collected from a woman in her fifties or sixties with alopecia areata. Some clones in this sample may be carry-over from other donors' samples. CDR3 loop: CSSGTGGRGYTF. Written as DNA, the CDR3 is TGCAGCTCCGGGACAGGGGGAAGAGGCTACACCTTC.